This T cell receptor (beta chain) emerged from a study of cytomegalovirus exposure and HLA in healthy donors (dated by TCRdb to 2016 to 2017). General notes on the study: An earlier analysis of roughly 570 of the donors reported approximately 260 Gb of sequence data and approximately 120 million unique TCR beta sequences obtained from some 170 million T cells. An early release that covered roughly 600 HLA-typed donors contained 300 to 350 gigabases of sequencing data and 70 million to 100 million unique TCR sequences. Among roughly 370 genotyped donors of the cohort, an average of around 240,000 unique TCR beta nucleotide sequences were sequenced per donor, approximately 20% of them non-productive. Of the 300 to 500 genotyped donors, approximately 81% were placed in the genetic ancestry cluster associated with self-reported Caucasian donors. Four to six DR-DQ haplotypes were handled as single units for association and clustering, since linkage in the cohort was strong. To study patterns of TCR occurrence, a later analysis re-analyzed previously published TCR beta repertoires from around 660 donors and added high-resolution HLA genotyping. Donor age, sex, ethnicity and CMV serostatus were compiled together with the repertoire data. The study used immunosequencing to profile the T cell repertoires of under 700 subjects and linked those repertoires to cytomegalovirus serostatus. In an earlier analysis of 500 to 650 of the donors, high-throughput TCR beta sequencing was used to judge whether each TCR beta V gene segment behaved as functional or pseudogenic. Typing coverage differed by locus: A, B, C, DRB1 and DQB1 were typed in roughly 629-630 donors, DQA1 in 522, DPA1 in around 580, and DPB1 in around 440. The later analysis used no new phenotypic data to find candidate immune exposures, relying instead on TCR beta sequences and their occurrence across donors. The study combined high-throughput TCR immunosequencing, statistical association of individual TCRs with disease status, and machine learning to predict cytomegalovirus infection status. Genome-wide SNP genotypes for about 65% of the 666 donors were used in a later genetic analysis, which treated that subset as a discovery cohort. A separate validation cohort of approximately 130 different subjects was used in addition to the roughly 670-subject first cohort. The study aimed to test whether cataloging public T cell receptors could reveal signatures of past pathogen exposure. All discovery cohort repertoires had been generated on a single sequencing platform. Both class I and class II loci were covered by HLA typing, at four-digit resolution.

To note about this clone: Which antigen it targets is not known. No much larger clonotype is one base removed from it; base qualities were not supplied.

The cohort was made up of about 670 healthy bone marrow donors. At the time of sampling, every cohort member was nominally healthy, though immune exposures that went unrecorded were likely present. The donor was CMV seronegative and belonged to the group of 320 or so seronegative cohort members. Every donor gave a peripheral blood sample, and the peripheral blood mononuclear cells from that sample were used for TCR beta sequencing. Genomic DNA was extracted from the blood cell samples with the Qiagen DNeasy Blood Extraction Kit. The investigation overall reported the following: Three of the identified cytomegalovirus-associated TCR beta chains were confirmed in vitro to be specific for cytomegalovirus antigens. Broadly in line with IMGT annotations, most TCR beta V segments showed up in productive rearrangements about 87% or about 30% of the time in an earlier analysis of under 700 of the donors. In a later analysis, most CMV-associated TCR beta chains were found to appear HLA-restricted, with HLA associations seemingly driven largely by CMV exposure. Assigning TCR associations to individual alleles was difficult when HLA alleles, especially DR and DQ, strongly co-occurred. The sequencing pipeline was judged likely to have produced a cluster of highly shared sequence variants as a technical artifact. It was suggested by the authors that the approach could potentially be generalized to other disease states and immunological phenotypes. This cohort had only TCR beta chains sequenced, and the lack of alpha or paired-chain data limited which features could be detected. Because HLA typing was missing for some donors at each locus, association tests included only the typed subset. Because counts were too low, roughly 17 rarely observed V segments, including chromosome 9 orphons, were left out of the earlier analysis of about 500 of the donors. While some public TCRs were present in many individuals, most TCR sequences turned up only very rarely across donors. In a later analysis, TCR association rates were found to vary across HLA loci, with the most associated TCRs seen for DRB1 alleles and the fewest for HLA-C alleles. Compared with equally common non-associated chains, HLA-associated TCR beta chains in a later analysis were more clonally expanded and had lower generation probabilities. Correlated functional status among segregating V segments might reflect linkage disequilibrium, but an unknown experimental factor could not be ruled out. A total of 164 TCR beta chains were listed by the study as associated with cytomegalovirus. The classifier was reported to diagnose cytomegalovirus status with high specificity and sensitivity in both the original cohort and the validation cohort. Because the 87-base-pair reads could not distinguish some IMGT-functional V segments, including TRBV6-2 and TRBV6-3, those segments were excluded. In a later genetic analysis, fewer N-insertions in productive TCRs were reported among donors in an Asian-associated ancestry cluster than the roughly 700-donor mean. The only immune exposure information available for the cohort was CMV serostatus. A later analysis reported that several top co-occurrence clusters appeared linked to parvovirus B19, influenza, CMV and Epstein-Barr virus. Presence/absence analyses assumed roughly uniform sequencing depth across donors, an assumption that may not hold. A further reported finding was that TCR beta sequences accurately predicted the HLA-A and HLA-B alleles for most subjects in the first cohort. V-gene and J-gene trimming of TCR beta chains was associated with a missense DCLRE1C variant in a later genetic analysis, and the association was replicated in an independent cohort. At a false discovery rate of 0.05, a later analysis linked around 15,000 TCR beta sequences to specific HLA alleles.

Library preparation employed the immunoSEQ multiplex PCR assay. A mixture of 60 forward primers for TCR Vbeta segments and 13 reverse primers for TCR Jbeta segments was used in the multiplex PCR. The CDR3 region of rearranged TCR beta genes was amplified from genomic DNA by a multiplex PCR assay. On the Illumina HiSeq System, the amplified TCR beta libraries were sequenced as 87-base-pair reads. As for how the authors treated the data: A later analysis tallied roughly 80 million unique TCR beta chains across the 600 to 700 repertoires, and approximately 11 million of those chains were shared by two or more donors. To remove PCR and sequencing errors, raw reads were error-corrected and collapsed into unique sequences using a nearest-neighbor algorithm that merged closely related sequences. To assign V, D and J gene segments, CDR3 sequences were aligned to IMGT reference sequences. For a sequence to be retained, a match of at least six nucleotides was required to both a V gene segment and a J gene segment. A rearrangement was called productive if the CDR3 had no stop codons and remained in frame with V and J, and every other rearrangement was called non-productive. Following IMGT convention, CDR3 was defined as the stretch from the second conserved V-encoded cysteine up to the conserved J-encoded phenylalanine. The earlier analysis of 500 to 650 of the donors excluded any sequence lacking an unambiguous match to a single V gene segment. In an earlier analysis of several hundred of the donors, V segments were called functional above 56.7% productive rearrangements and were called segregating when the between-donor standard deviation exceeded 5%. To diagnose cytomegalovirus status from the catalog of TCR beta chain sequences, a statistical classification framework was built. A later analysis assigned V and J genes by comparing TCR nucleotide sequences with IMGT/GENE-DB human TR gene sequences. Using the TCRdist pipeline, a later analysis assigned CDR3 sequences along with most-parsimonious VDJ recombination scenarios. A later analysis defined each TCR beta chain by its CDR3 amino acid sequence plus V-gene family, and excluded reads lacking a unique V-gene family. To address suspected cross-contamination and a sequencing artifact, a later analysis removed around 590 highly shared, low-generation-probability nucleotide sequences. In a later analysis, a clonal expansion index for each public chain was calculated from normalized within-repertoire ranks of inferred template counts. Generation probabilities in a later analysis came from a VDJ recombination model fitted to out-of-frame rearrangements, and those results were checked against IGoR. A later analysis scored TCR-TCR, TCR-HLA and TCR-CMV co-occurrence with hypergeometric tests, applying a repertoire-size bias correction to TCR pairs. In a later analysis, false discovery rates were estimated by permuting HLA or CMV assignments 20 times. In a later analysis, co-occurring TCRs were grouped using DBSCAN, and TCRdist sequence similarity was added for clustering within HLA-allele-positive subsets. Repertoires with fewer than 30,000 or more than 120,000 public chains were left out of co-occurrence clustering, as were five repertoires with anomalous nucleotide sharing. This is the immuneACCESS table as TCRdb keeps it, with only in-frame sequences that have V and J called. A part of the clones is gone; compared with another copy, unresolved V genes explain less than half, and the rest is unexplained. That table is the source of V, J and clone size, and D and trimming were worked out from the DNA. This sample lists roughly 180,000 clones; roughly 80% were detected once. The ten biggest clones cover roughly 1% of the sample.

The CDR3 runs 11 residues from the cysteine to the phenylalanine. This entry keeps only the CDR3 DNA: 33 bases, framed from base 1. Based on the germline V gene (reference sequence), the CDR1 and CDR2 sequences are DFQATT and SNEGSKA. The receptor was derived from a young man in good health and CMV-seronegative. This chain is built from TRBV20-1 and TRBJ2-2, and TRBD1 matches 7 of the central bases. The sequenced sample was PBMCs. DNA sequence: TGCAGAACAGGGGTTGCCGGGGAGCTGTTTTTT. Its protein reads: CRTGVAGELFF.